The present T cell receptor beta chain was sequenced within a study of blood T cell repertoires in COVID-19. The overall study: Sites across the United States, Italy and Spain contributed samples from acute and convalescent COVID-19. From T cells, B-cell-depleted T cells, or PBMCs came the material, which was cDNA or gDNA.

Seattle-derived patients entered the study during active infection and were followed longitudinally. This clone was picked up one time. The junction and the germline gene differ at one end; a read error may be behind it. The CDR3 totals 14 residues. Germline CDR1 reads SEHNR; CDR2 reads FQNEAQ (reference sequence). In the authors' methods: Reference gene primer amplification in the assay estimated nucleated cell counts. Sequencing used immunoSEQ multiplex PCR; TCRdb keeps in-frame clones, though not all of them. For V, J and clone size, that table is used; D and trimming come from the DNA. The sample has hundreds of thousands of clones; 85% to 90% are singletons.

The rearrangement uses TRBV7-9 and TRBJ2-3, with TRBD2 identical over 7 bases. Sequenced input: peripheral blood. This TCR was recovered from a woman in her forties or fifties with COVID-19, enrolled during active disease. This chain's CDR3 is CASSLEKSGDRQYF. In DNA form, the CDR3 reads TGTGCCAGCAGCTTAGAGAAAAGCGGGGATAGGCAGTATTTT.